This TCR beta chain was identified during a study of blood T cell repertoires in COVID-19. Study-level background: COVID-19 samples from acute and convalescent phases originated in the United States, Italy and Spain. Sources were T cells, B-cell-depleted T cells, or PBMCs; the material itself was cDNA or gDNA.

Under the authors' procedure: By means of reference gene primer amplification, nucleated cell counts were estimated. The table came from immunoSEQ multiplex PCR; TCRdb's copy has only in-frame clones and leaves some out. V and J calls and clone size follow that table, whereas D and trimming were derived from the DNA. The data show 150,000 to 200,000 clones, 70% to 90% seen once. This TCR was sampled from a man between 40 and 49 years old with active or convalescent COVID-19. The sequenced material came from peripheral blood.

CDR3: CASCGSITGGRGYTF. The CDR3 region has the DNA TGTGCCAGCTGCGGGTCTATTACAGGGGGCAGAGGCTACACCTTC. This sequence joins TRBV21-1 and TRBJ1-2; TRBD1, the table's D call, was not compared with the DNA. TRBV21-1 is termed a pseudogene. The CDR3 runs to 15 residues.